Shown below are 29 T cell receptor beta chains from a single sample sequenced in a study of CD8+ T cells in alopecia areata. The treatment is: oral pan-JAK inhibitor, 5-10 mg twice daily. As the sequencing template, cDNA was produced by extracting RNA and reverse transcribing it. Profiling relied on immunoSEQ multiplex PCR, and the TCRdb table lists in-frame clones only, not all of them. Seen here are fewer than 200,000 clones, roughly 60% observed once, and the top ten hold about a sixth. Sequences were derived from CD4+ T cells sorted from blood, sampled between weeks 55 and 70, from a patient treated with tofacitinib. The receptors were sampled from a human donor with alopecia areata.

V gene TRBV5-1 combines with J gene TRBJ2-3; 9 bases match TRBD2. Germline loops: CDR1 SGHRS, CDR2 YFSETQ. This CDR3 has 15 residues. With 6 bases clipped from V and 4 bases from J, the junction kept 9 bases outside the gene matches. CDR3 DNA: TGCGCCAGCAATGTCTTTAGCGGGGGCTCAGATACGCAGTATTTT. Translated, it gives CASNVFSGGSDTQYF.

The rearrangement joins TRBV5-1 to TRBJ2-7, with D possibly matching TRBD2 (6 bases). The CDR3 loop spans 15 amino acids. Germline V CDR1 and CDR2: SGHRS, YFSETQ. Trimming pared 4 bases from V and 5 bases from J, leaving 19 bases between. The CDR3 protein is CASSPSGEGRNEQYF. CDR3 sequence (DNA): TGCGCCAGCAGCCCGTCGGGAGAGGGGCGAAACGAGCAGTACTTC.

The chain is built from TRBV5-1 and TRBJ2-5; the D is unclear. CDR1 and CDR2 (germline): SGHRS, YFSETQ. V lost 5 bases and J 5 bases, leaving 10 bases between the germline ends. The CDR3 length is 12 residues. CDR3 DNA sequence: TGCGCCAGCAGACCGGAATGGGAGACCCAGTACTTC. It translates to CASRPEWETQYF. The variable domain in full, completed from reference TRBV5-1 and TRBJ2-5, reads KAGVTQTPRYLIKTRGQQVTLSCSPISGHRSVSWYQQTPGQGLQFLFEYFSETQRNKGNFPGRFSGRQFSNSRSEMNVSTLELGDSALYLCASRPEWETQYFGPGTRLLVL.

The chain uses TRBV27 and TRBJ2-1; 13 bases fit TRBD2. Losses at the gene ends were 5 bases for V and 5 bases for J; bases not matched to a gene: 3. The V gene's germline CDR1 is MNHEY and CDR2 SMNVEV (reference sequence). There are 15 residues in the CDR3. In DNA form, the CDR3 reads TGTGCCAGCAGTAGGACTAGCGGGGGAGACAATGAGCAGTTCTTC. This codes for CASSRTSGGDNEQFF.

The CDR3 DNA reads as TGTGCCAGCAGTGAATCAGGCGGGGGATTCACAGATACGCAGTATTTT. Its translation: CASSESGGGFTDTQYF. The chain uses TRBV25-1 and TRBJ2-3, with 7 bases fitting TRBD2. Germline CDR1 is MGHDK and CDR2 is SYGVNS. This CDR3 region has 16 residues. With V trimmed by 1 base and J by 2 bases, 6 bases remained unmatched.

The genes are TRBV30 and TRBJ1-2; D is unclear. V gave up 2 bases and J gave up 4 bases, with 11 bases separating them. There are 13 residues in the CDR3. The V gene's germline CDR1 is GTSNPN and CDR2 SVGIG (reference sequence). The CDR3 here is CAWSLFGGYGYTF. The DNA for the CDR3 is TGTGCCTGGAGTTTGTTTGGCGGCTATGGCTACACCTTC.

This clone was observed a few times. The rearrangement links TRBV20-1 to TRBJ2-5; D possibly matches TRBD1 or TRBD2 (5 bases each). The V end lost 3 bases, the J end lost 5 bases, and 7 bases lay between the germline ends. The V gene's germline CDR1 is DFQATT and CDR2 SNEGSKA (reference sequence). CDR3 length equals 11 residues. The CDR3, as DNA: TGCAGTGCTAGGGGGGAGGAGACCCAGTACTTC. This sequence encodes CSARGEETQYF.

A few counts support this clone. The chain employs TRBV5-4 and TRBJ2-1, with D possibly being TRBD2 (7 bases). The germline V gene encodes CDR1 SGHNT and CDR2 YYREEE (reference sequence). Trimming took off 0 bases at V and 7 bases at J, with 11 bases between the two ends. The CDR3 contains 14 residues. CDR3 bases: TGTGCCAGCAGCTTGGGTAGGGGGGGTAATGAGCAGTTCTTC. This translates into CASSLGRGGNEQFF.

This clone appeared a single time. The chain joins TRBV2 to TRBJ2-7, with TRBD1 identical over 8 bases. CDR1 and CDR2 (germline): SNHLY, FYNNEI. CDR3 size: 15 residues. V lost 6 bases, J lost 0 bases, and 7 bases stayed unmatched. CDR3 residues: CASRDRETSSYEQYF. The CDR3 coding sequence is TGTGCCAGCAGGGACAGGGAAACAAGCTCCTACGAGCAGTACTTC. The full variable domain, its missing parts supplied by reference TRBV2 and TRBJ2-7, is EPEVTQTPSHQVTQMGQEVILRCVPISNHLYFYWYRQILGQKVEFLVSFYNNEISEKSEIFDDQFSVERPDGSNFTLKIRSTKLEDSAMYFCASRDRETSSYEQYFGPGTRLTVT.

V and J are TRBV6-1 and TRBJ2-6; tentatively, D is TRBD2 (5 bases). The V gene's germline CDR1 is MNHNS and CDR2 SASEGT. With 5 bases removed from V and 4 bases from J, the gap between germline ends came to 9 bases. This CDR3 has 14 residues. CDR3 sequence (DNA): TGTGCCAGCAGTAGCAGAGGGGGGGCCAACGTCCTGACTTTC. Its protein is CASSSRGGANVLTF.

The DNA for the CDR3 is TGTGCCAGCAGCCAATTTACCAGCGGGGGCCAAGAGACCCAGTACTTC. It codes for CASSQFTSGGQETQYF. The chain uses TRBV4-2 and TRBJ2-5; 8 bases map to TRBD2. J was trimmed by 1 base and V by 2 bases; bases with no gene match: 6. This CDR3 contains 16 residues. Per the germline V gene, CDR1 is LGHNA and CDR2 is YNFKEQ.

The chain couples TRBV9 to TRBJ1-1, with D possibly matching TRBD1 (5 bases). The V end lost 0 bases, the J end lost 6 bases, and 15 bases lay between the germline ends. Germline assignment: CDR1 SGDLS and CDR2 YYNGEE. The CDR3 contains 15 residues. CDR3 in DNA: TGTGCCAGCAGCGTAGCTGGGGCAGGGTTGGCTGAAGCTTTCTTT. As protein: CASSVAGAGLAEAFF.

The rearrangement links TRBV18 to TRBJ2-4; D is possibly TRBD2 (6 bases). Germline CDR1 and CDR2: KGHSH and LQKENI. The CDR3 extends over 15 amino acids. With 2 bases removed from V and 5 bases from J, the gap between germline ends came to 13 bases. The CDR3 region has the DNA TGTGCCAGCTCACCATTGGGGGGAGATGAAAACATTCAGTACTTC. Residues: CASSPLGGDENIQYF.

This clone occurred a few times. The identical CDR3 is also encoded by other nucleotide sequences in the sample. This chain connects TRBV29-1 to TRBJ1-5, with D perhaps matching TRBD1 (5 bases). The germline V and J ends were trimmed by 5 bases and 1 base, with 9 bases remaining between them. The V gene's germline CDR1 is SQVTM and CDR2 ANQGSEA. The CDR3 runs 13 residues. CDR3 in DNA: TGCAGCGTTCGCCAGGGCAGCAATCAGCCCCAGCATTTT. It yields the protein CSVRQGSNQPQHF.

This sequence joins TRBV6-5 and TRBJ2-3, with 10 nucleotides matching TRBD2. With V trimmed by 4 bases and J by 4 bases, 8 bases remained unmatched. From germline, CDR1 is MNHEY and CDR2 SVGAGI. This CDR3 is 16 amino acids long. CDR3 region: CASSSPSGGLSDTQYF. As DNA, the CDR3 is TGTGCCAGCAGTTCCCCTAGCGGGGGCCTATCAGATACGCAGTATTTT.

This clone was counted between two and nine times. The DNA for the CDR3 is TGCGCCAGCAGCTTGGGCGGGTATCTGGATCAGCCCCAGCATTTT. It is translated as CASSLGGYLDQPQHF. This chain connects TRBV5-1 to TRBJ1-5; no clear D. Germline-derived CDR1 and CDR2 are SGHRS and YFSETQ. The CDR3 sequence is 15 residues long. V lost 0 bases and J 5 bases, leaving 12 bases between the germline ends.

The CDR3 loop reads CASRPSGTGNYGYTF. CDR3 sequence (DNA): TGTGCCAGCAGACCCTCCGGGACAGGGAACTATGGCTACACCTTC. V usage is TRBV6-5 and J usage is TRBJ1-2; 9 bases map to TRBD1. V lost 6 bases and J lost 2; bases outside the gene matches: 7. This CDR3 is 15 amino acids long. CDR1 is MNHEY, CDR2 SVGAGI, per germline.

V and J are TRBV29-1 and TRBJ2-1; D not certain. CDR3 length equals 13 residues. V dropped 5 bases and J dropped 10 bases, with 18 bases sitting between them. Looked up from germline, CDR1 is SQVTM and CDR2 is ANQGSEA. The chain's CDR3 is CSVTPTWISEQFF. The CDR3, as DNA: TGCAGCGTTACGCCCACATGGATTAGCGAGCAGTTCTTC.

V and J are TRBV29-1 and TRBJ2-7; no definite D call. The V end was cut by 4 bases, the J end by 3 bases, with 7 bases between. CDR1 is SQVTM and CDR2 is ANQGSEA in the germline V gene. The CDR3 is made up of 11 amino acids. The DNA of the CDR3 is TGCAGCGTTGTAACTGGCTACGAGCAGTACTTC. The encoded protein is CSVVTGYEQYF.

The rearrangement links TRBV30 to TRBJ2-3; TRBD2 matches at 13 bases. The junction had 3 bases not matched to a gene; V was cut back by 5 bases and J by 4 bases. CDR3 length: 14 residues. Germline CDR1 GTSNPN, CDR2 SVGIG (reference sequence). The CDR3 coding sequence is TGTGCCTGGGGGACTAGCGGGGTCTCAGATACGCAGTATTTT. Encoded protein: CAWGTSGVSDTQYF.

This chain joins TRBV18 and TRBJ2-1, with 7 bases identical to TRBD1. V dropped 6 bases and J dropped 6; count of bases not matched to a gene: 11. CDR3 length: 15 residues. The V gene's germline CDR1 is KGHSH and CDR2 LQKENI. CDR3 nucleotides: TGTGCCAGCTCCCCAACCGGGACAGCCTCCAATGAGCAGTTCTTC. Protein sequence: CASSPTGTASNEQFF.

Of note for this clone: Germline and junction disagree at one end, which may indicate a read error. The chain has TRBV7-7 and TRBJ2-5, with 7 bases that match TRBD1. This CDR3 is built from 14 residues. From germline, CDR1 is SSHAT and CDR2 FNYEAQ (reference sequence). Here the CDR3 DNA reads TGTGCTAGCAGCCCGTCGACAGGGAGAGAGACCCAGTACTTC. Amino acid sequence: CASSPSTGRETQYF.

This clone was detected only once. V is TRBV6-5 and J is TRBJ2-7, with D maybe TRBD1 (5 bases). Germline CDR1 and CDR2: MNHEY and SVGAGI. V dropped 1 base and J dropped 2 bases, with 9 bases sitting between them. The CDR3 is made up of 14 amino acids. The chain's CDR3 is CASSYYQGTYEQYF. The CDR3 coding sequence is TGTGCCAGCAGTTACTACCAGGGAACCTACGAGCAGTACTTC.

V is TRBV6-1 and J is TRBJ2-3; D call uncertain. Deletions cut 7 bases from V and 3 bases from J, with 8 bases between. The CDR3 sequence is 12 residues long. CDR1 and CDR2 from the germline V gene are MNHNS and SASEGT. For the CDR3, the DNA is TGTGCCAGCACCCTCCCAACAGATACGCAGTATTTT. Protein sequence: CASTLPTDTQYF.

This chain uses TRBV30 with TRBJ1-2; D is unresolved. CDR3 size: 13 residues. CDR1 is GTSNPN and CDR2 is SVGIG in the germline V gene (reference sequence). The V and J ends lost 5 bases and 8 bases respectively, with 18 bases between them. The CDR3 DNA is TGTGCCTGGGCCGGTCATTCTTTGGGCGGCTACACCTTC. Residues: CAWAGHSLGGYTF.

This sequence joins TRBV9 and TRBJ1-6; a weak D match, TRBD1 (5 bases). Germline V gene data show CDR1 as SGDLS and CDR2 as YYNGEE. Trimming removed 0 bases at V and 6 bases at J, with 13 bases between. This CDR3 region has 16 residues. CDR3 protein: CASSVGYDRINSPLHF. As DNA, the CDR3 is TGTGCCAGCAGCGTAGGATACGACAGAATTAATTCACCCCTCCACTTT.

The chain is built from TRBV6-5 and TRBJ1-1; a weak D match, TRBD1 (5 bases). Deletions cut 6 bases from V and 4 bases from J, with 12 bases between. In germline, CDR1 is MNHEY, CDR2 SVGAGI. The CDR3 totals 13 residues. CDR3 nucleotides: TGTGCCAGCAGACAGGCTGTTGCCACTGAAGCTTTCTTT. It encodes CASRQAVATEAFF.

This clone was observed a few times. The chain combines TRBV30 with TRBJ2-7; no clear D gene. In germline, CDR1 is GTSNPN, CDR2 SVGIG (reference sequence). This CDR3 contains 13 residues. Trimming left V 4 bases short and J 7 bases short, with 17 bases between. CDR3 sequence: CAWNPRTHWEQYF. Written as DNA, the CDR3 is TGTGCCTGGAACCCCAGAACACACTGGGAGCAGTACTTC.

J is TRBJ2-2 and V is TRBV9, with D perhaps TRBD1 or TRBD2 (5 bases each). Germline loops: CDR1 SGDLS, CDR2 YYNGEE. The CDR3 is 14 amino acids. Deletions cut 2 bases from V and 4 bases from J, with 9 bases between. The CDR3 bases are TGTGCCAGCAGCGTCGAGGGGTCCACCGGGGAGCTGTTTTTT. Translation: CASSVEGSTGELFF.